This T cell receptor (beta chain) derives from a study of cytomegalovirus exposure and HLA in healthy donors. The PCR employed 60 Vbeta primers together with 13 Jbeta primers. Here immunoSEQ multiplex PCR was the method, and the copy in TCRdb shows in-frame clones only, minus some. This table has about 140,000 clones, roughly 70% appearing once. Germline CDR1 reads SQVTM; CDR2 reads ANQGSEA. The length of the CDR3 is 12 residues. With V trimmed by 5 bases and J by 8 bases, 4 bases remained unmatched. The sequenced sample consisted of PBMCs. The rearrangement links TRBV29-1 to TRBJ2-1, with 9 positions matching TRBD1. This TCR derives from a woman aged 40-49 years in good health and CMV-seronegative. CDR3 sequence (DNA): TGCAGCGTTTGGGACAGGGCGGATGAGCAGTTCTTC. This sequence encodes CSVWDRADEQFF.